The 32 T cell receptor beta chains listed next were all sequenced from one sample in a study of blood T cell repertoires in COVID-19. The method was immunoSEQ multiplex PCR; TCRdb's version includes in-frame clones alone and lacks a portion of them. The sample records 300,000 to 400,000 clones, roughly 90% being singletons. The material sequenced was peripheral blood. The receptor set was obtained from a woman aged 25 to 45 with COVID-19, enrolled during active disease.

The J gene is TRBJ1-1, the V gene TRBV10-3; no firm D call. The ends were cut back, 10 bases at V and 0 bases at J, with 18 bases in the middle. This CDR3 has 15 amino acids. The V gene's germline CDR1 is ENHRY and CDR2 SYGVKD. The CDR3 DNA is TGTGCCAGCTCGAAGGAGATTCCCCTGAACACTGAAGCTTTCTTT. This encodes CASSKEIPLNTEAFF.

The CDR3 reads CASRLGLAGGSSYNEQFF. CDR3 nucleotides: TGCGCCAGCAGGCTGGGACTAGCGGGAGGAAGCTCCTACAATGAGCAGTTCTTC. J is TRBJ2-1 and V is TRBV10-2, with 15 bases matching TRBD2. V lost 6 bases and J lost 0; bases outside the gene matches: 6. The CDR3 length is 18 residues. CDR1 is WSHSY and CDR2 is SAAADI in the germline V gene.

The chain is built from TRBV5-1 and TRBJ2-1; perhaps TRBD2 as D (7 bases). Germline V gives CDR1 SGHRS, CDR2 YFSETQ. V was clipped by 4 bases and J by 4 bases, with 21 bases between them. The CDR3 has 17 amino acids. CDR3 protein: CASSPTLGGATYNEQFF. In DNA, the CDR3 is TGCGCCAGCAGCCCTACTCTTGGGGGGGCCACTTACAATGAGCAGTTCTTC. The whole variable domain, remainder taken from reference TRBV5-1 and TRBJ2-1, is KAGVTQTPRYLIKTRGQQVTLSCSPISGHRSVSWYQQTPGQGLQFLFEYFSETQRNKGNFPGRFSGRQFSNSRSEMNVSTLELGDSALYLCASSPTLGGATYNEQFFGPGTRLTVL.

The chain recombines TRBV6-1 with TRBJ1-5; D is unresolved. The CDR3 runs 15 residues. The germline V gene encodes CDR1 MNHNS and CDR2 SASEGT. V was pared by 2 bases and J by 3 bases, with 11 bases between. CDR3 DNA: TGTGCCAGCAGTGAATGGAGCGCCGACAATCAGCCCCAGCATTTT. Translated, it gives CASSEWSADNQPQHF.

The CDR3 sequence is CASRAGPPEKLFF. The CDR3 DNA sequence: TGTGCCAGTAGGGCAGGTCCTCCCGAAAAACTGTTTTTT. The chain employs TRBV19 and TRBJ1-4; the D is unclear. V lost 6 bases and J lost 8, with 13 bases in between. The CDR3 totals 13 residues. Germline CDR1 is LNHDA and CDR2 is SQIVND (reference sequence).

V and J are TRBV6-5 and TRBJ1-2; the D gene is possibly TRBD1 (5 bases). V was pared by 7 bases and J by 5 bases, with 20 bases between. Germline V gene lookup returns CDR1 MNHEY and CDR2 SVGAGI. The CDR3 contains 15 residues. The CDR3 here is CASTKLGQGVYGYTF. CDR3 DNA sequence: TGTGCCAGCACTAAGCTCGGGCAGGGTGTTTATGGCTACACCTTC.

CDR3 DNA sequence: TGTGCCAGCAGTTGGGCAGGCCGGAGCACAGATACGCAGTATTTT. Its protein product is CASSWAGRSTDTQYF. V is TRBV27 and J is TRBJ2-3; D unresolved. The germline V and J ends were trimmed by 4 bases and 0 bases, with 11 bases remaining between them. Germline-derived CDR1 and CDR2 are MNHEY and SMNVEV (reference sequence). This CDR3 has 15 residues.

V is TRBV9 and J is TRBJ2-7, with D tentatively TRBD2 (5 bases). Deletions cut 4 bases from V and 0 bases from J, with 20 bases between. The CDR3 loop spans 17 amino acids. Germline assignment: CDR1 SGDLS and CDR2 YYNGEE. DNA of the CDR3: TGTGCCAGCAGCCCCAGTTCCTCTAGCTACTACTCCTACGAGCAGTACTTC. It encodes CASSPSSSSYYSYEQYF.

The chain uses TRBV9 and TRBJ1-2; no firm D call. Germline V gene sequence: CDR1 SGDLS, CDR2 YYNGEE. This CDR3 has 13 amino acids. Trimming pared 4 bases from V and 6 bases from J, leaving 13 bases between. The CDR3 DNA reads as TGTGCCAGCAGCTCGGTGGACTACGATGGCTACACCTTC. Encoded protein: CASSSVDYDGYTF.

The V and J genes are TRBV4-1 and TRBJ1-1; 7 bases fit TRBD1. Per the germline V gene, CDR1 is MGHRA and CDR2 is YSYEKL. The CDR3 covers 15 residues. The junction had 10 bases not matched to a gene; V was cut back by 4 bases and J by 5 bases. For the CDR3, the DNA is TGCGCCAGCAGCCTAGACCCGACAGGGACGACTGAAGCTTTCTTT. This encodes CASSLDPTGTTEAFF.

The chain links TRBV27 to TRBJ1-1; perhaps TRBD1 as D (5 bases). Trimming shortened V by 1 base and J by 0 bases, and 12 bases separated the two germline ends. CDR1 MNHEY and CDR2 SMNVEV come from the germline V gene (reference sequence). This CDR3 spans 16 amino acids. In DNA form, the CDR3 reads TGTGCCAGCAGTTTATTGGGGGGAGGACTGAACACTGAAGCTTTCTTT. Translating gives CASSLLGGGLNTEAFF.

CDR3 region: CASSRIAGASTDTQYF. The CDR3 nucleotides are TGTGCCAGCAGCCGAATAGCGGGAGCTAGCACAGATACGCAGTATTTT. This rearrangement joins TRBV3-1 (or the pseudogene TRBV3-2) to TRBJ2-3; the match to TRBD2 covers 9 bases. Germline V gives CDR1 LGHDT, CDR2 YNNKEL (reference sequence). V dropped 4 bases and J dropped 0; count of bases not matched to a gene: 5. The CDR3 spans 16 residues.

In DNA form, the CDR3 reads TGTGCCAGCAGCTTTACGGACAGGGCGGCTTTCTTT. Translating gives CASSFTDRAAFF. The rearrangement links TRBV7-9 to TRBJ1-1, with 8 positions matching TRBD1. Trimming at V came to 3 bases and at J to 11 bases, leaving 5 bases not matched to a gene. This CDR3 is built from 12 residues. The V gene's germline CDR1 is SEHNR and CDR2 FQNEAQ (reference sequence).

The chain is built from TRBV10-3 and TRBJ2-1; possibly TRBD2 for D (5 bases). The CDR3 sequence is 12 residues long. The V gene lost 6 bases and the J gene lost 12 bases, with 15 bases spanning the gap. Germline-derived CDR1 and CDR2 are ENHRY and SYGVKD. The CDR3 DNA reads as TGTGCCATCAGCCGGGAAGAAAGTGGGCAGTTCTTC. This gives the protein CAISREESGQFF.

V usage is TRBV28 and J usage is TRBJ1-2; TRBD1 matches 7 bases. The CDR3 is made up of 14 amino acids. Germline V lookup: CDR1 MDHEN, CDR2 SYDVKM. The V segment lost 8 bases and the J segment 1 base; nucleotides outside the gene matches: 7. CDR3: CASAVGQDNYGYTF. CDR3 DNA: TGTGCCAGCGCGGTCGGACAGGATAACTATGGCTACACCTTC.

This chain links TRBV12-3 or TRBV12-4 with TRBJ1-1; a weak D match, TRBD1 (5 bases). The CDR3 sequence is 12 residues long. The V end lost 3 bases, the J end lost 9 bases, and 11 bases lay between the germline ends. As DNA, the CDR3 is TGTGCCAGCAGTTTGGGGCCAGGGCAAGCTTTCTTT. Translated, it gives CASSLGPGQAFF.

Written as DNA, the CDR3 is TGTGCCAGCACCGGACAGTCGACGCAGTATTTT. Its protein product is CASTGQSTQYF. The chain uses TRBV7-9 and TRBJ2-3, with D perhaps matching TRBD1 (6 bases). The CDR3 consists of 11 residues. Trimming took 7 bases from V and 9 from J, leaving 11 bases between them. Germline V gene data show CDR1 as SEHNR and CDR2 as FQNEAQ (reference sequence).

The V gene is TRBV11-2, the J gene TRBJ1-2; D possibly corresponds to TRBD1 (6 bases). Trimming pared 4 bases from V and 0 bases from J, leaving 15 bases between. This CDR3 is 16 amino acids long. Germline loops: CDR1 SGHAT, CDR2 FQNNGV. CDR3 in amino acids: CASSSLQGRANYGYTF. The DNA of the CDR3 is TGTGCCAGCAGCTCCCTACAGGGACGAGCTAACTATGGCTACACCTTC.

The chain uses TRBV30 and TRBJ1-4; weak D call: TRBD1 (5 bases). CDR3 length: 12 residues. CDR1 is GTSNPN and CDR2 is SVGIG in the germline V gene (reference sequence). The V end was cut by 4 bases, the J end by 5 bases, with 8 bases between. CDR3 coding DNA: TGTGCCTGGACAACAGGAAATGAAAAACTGTTTTTT. Protein: CAWTTGNEKLFF. Variable domain in full (rest from reference TRBV30 and TRBJ1-4): SQTIHQWPATLVQPVGSPLSLECTVEGTSNPNLYWYRQAAGRGLQLLFYSVGIGQISSEVPQNLSASRPQDRQFILSSKKLLLSDSGFYLCAWTTGNEKLFFGSGTQLSVL.

This sequence joins TRBV29-1 and TRBJ1-2; weak D call: TRBD1 (6 bases). The CDR3 runs to 12 residues. Trimming stripped 4 bases from V and 8 bases from J, with 14 bases between. Germline-derived CDR1 and CDR2 are SQVTM and ANQGSEA. CDR3 amino acids: CSVGRGARGYTF. As DNA, the CDR3 is TGCAGCGTTGGACGGGGGGCGCGGGGCTACACCTTC. Full variable domain (missing parts from reference TRBV29-1 and TRBJ1-2): SAVISQKPSRDICQRGTSLTIQCQVDSQVTMMFWYRQQPGQSLTLIATANQGSEATYESGFVIDKFPISRPNLTFSTLTVSNMSPEDSSIYLCSVGRGARGYTFGSGTRLTVV.

Here the CDR3 DNA reads TGCGCCACCCTACTAGAGCCCTCCACAGATACGCAGTATTTT. It translates to CATLLEPSTDTQYF. V gene TRBV10-2 combines with J gene TRBJ2-3; TRBD2 is a possible D gene (5 bases). V lost 10 bases, J lost 2 bases, and 16 bases lay in between. The CDR3 contains 14 residues. Per germline, CDR1 WSHSY and CDR2 SAAADI.

This sequence joins TRBV6-2 or TRBV6-3 and TRBJ2-7; TRBD2 might be the D (5 bases). The CDR3 runs to 14 residues. From germline, CDR1 is MNHEY and CDR2 SVGEGT. The V end was cut by 2 bases, the J end by 3 bases, with 11 bases between. The chain's CDR3 is CASSYGLAYYEQYF. The CDR3 nucleotides read TGTGCCAGCAGTTACGGACTTGCCTACTACGAGCAGTACTTC.

This sequence joins TRBV4-2 and TRBJ2-3, with D maybe TRBD2 (6 bases). Germline-derived CDR1 and CDR2 are LGHNA and YNFKEQ. This CDR3 has 14 residues. V lost 1 base and J 6 bases, leaving 11 bases between the germline ends. The CDR3 DNA is TGTGCCAGCAGCCAAGCGCGGGGCGGGGATACGCAGTATTTT. It yields the protein CASSQARGGDTQYF.

The V gene is TRBV9, the J gene TRBJ2-3; weak D call: TRBD2 (5 bases). V lost 0 bases, J lost 3 bases, and 14 bases lay in between. Germline V lookup: CDR1 SGDLS, CDR2 YYNGEE. The CDR3 totals 16 residues. The CDR3 sequence: CASSVESGSQTDTQYF. The CDR3 DNA follows: TGTGCCAGCAGCGTAGAAAGTGGGAGTCAGACAGATACGCAGTATTTT. The full variable domain, its missing parts supplied by reference TRBV9 and TRBJ2-3, is DSGVTQTPKHLITATGQRVTLRCSPRSGDLSVYWYQQSLDQGLQFLIQYYNGEERAKGNILERFSAQQFPDLHSELNLSSLELGDSALYFCASSVESGSQTDTQYFGPGTRLTVL.

The rearrangement uses TRBV19 and TRBJ1-1, with 7 bases that match TRBD1. The trim removed 3 bases at V and 0 bases at J, leaving 7 bases unmatched. The CDR3 has 16 residues. CDR1 LNHDA and CDR2 SQIVND come from the germline V gene (reference sequence). The CDR3 here is CASSIEAQGVNTEAFF. DNA for the CDR3: TGTGCCAGTAGTATTGAGGCGCAGGGGGTGAACACTGAAGCTTTCTTT.

The gene calls are TRBV6-2 or TRBV6-3 and TRBJ1-1, with D unclear. Deletions cut 4 bases from V and 8 bases from J, with 14 bases between. Germline V gives CDR1 MNHEY, CDR2 SVGEGT. This CDR3 region has 13 residues. The DNA for the CDR3 is TGTGCCAGCAGTTCCCGGCCGTCGGGGGAAGCTTTCTTT. The encoded protein is CASSSRPSGEAFF.

V gene TRBV28 combines with J gene TRBJ2-4, with D unresolved. This CDR3 has 12 amino acids. The germline V and J ends were trimmed by 3 bases and 13 bases, with 13 bases remaining between them. Germline V gives CDR1 MDHEN, CDR2 SYDVKM. The CDR3 region is CASSFSGSPQYF. The CDR3, as DNA: TGTGCCAGCAGTTTTTCAGGCAGCCCGCAGTACTTC.

The CDR3 DNA is TGTGCCAGCAGTGAGGAGGGGACAGGAGGTTCACCCCTCCACTTT. Its translation: CASSEEGTGGSPLHF. This chain connects TRBV2 to TRBJ1-6; 8 nucleotides line up with TRBD1. V lost 3 bases to trimming and J lost 9 bases; unmatched junction nucleotides: 7. The CDR3 extends over 15 amino acids. Germline CDR1 is SNHLY and CDR2 is FYNNEI.

V and J are TRBV29-1 and TRBJ1-2; tentative D call: TRBD1 (6 bases). The CDR3 has 13 amino acids. From germline, CDR1 is SQVTM and CDR2 ANQGSEA. V gave up 4 bases and J gave up 0 bases, with 9 bases separating them. This chain's CDR3 is CSVGGPPNYGYTF. CDR3 nucleotide sequence: TGCAGCGTTGGGGGGCCTCCTAACTATGGCTACACCTTC.

V and J are TRBV19 and TRBJ1-1; a possible D gene is TRBD1 (6 bases). The CDR3 runs 15 residues. Trimming took off 4 bases at V and 3 bases at J, with 15 bases between the two ends. From germline, CDR1 is LNHDA and CDR2 SQIVND (reference sequence). The CDR3 here is CASSSSRGVHTEAFF. CDR3 nucleotide sequence: TGTGCCAGTAGTAGTAGCAGGGGAGTCCACACTGAAGCTTTCTTT.

The chain carries TRBV27 and TRBJ2-2, with D possibly matching TRBD2 (6 bases). The V gene lost 3 bases and the J gene lost 0 bases, with 11 bases spanning the gap. There are 16 residues in the CDR3. CDR1 and CDR2 from the germline V gene are MNHEY and SMNVEV (reference sequence). CDR3 amino acids: CASSFAGNPNTGELFF. The CDR3 nucleotides read TGTGCCAGCAGTTTCGCGGGGAATCCGAACACCGGGGAGCTGTTTTTT.

The chain uses TRBV19 and TRBJ1-2, with D maybe TRBD1 (6 bases). The germline V gene has CDR1 LNHDA and CDR2 SQIVND (reference sequence). The germline V and J ends were trimmed by 6 bases and 5 bases, with 16 bases remaining between them. The CDR3 sequence is 14 residues long. The CDR3 loop is CASSDMGQGYGYTF. The CDR3 DNA reads TGTGCCAGTAGCGACATGGGGCAGGGGTATGGCTACACCTTC. The whole variable domain, filled in from reference TRBV19 and TRBJ1-2, reads DGGITQSPKYLFRKEGQNVTLSCEQNLNHDAMYWYRQDPGQGLRLIYYSQIVNDFQKGDIAEGYSVSREKKESFPLTVTSAQKNPTAFYLCASSDMGQGYGYTFGSGTRLTVV.